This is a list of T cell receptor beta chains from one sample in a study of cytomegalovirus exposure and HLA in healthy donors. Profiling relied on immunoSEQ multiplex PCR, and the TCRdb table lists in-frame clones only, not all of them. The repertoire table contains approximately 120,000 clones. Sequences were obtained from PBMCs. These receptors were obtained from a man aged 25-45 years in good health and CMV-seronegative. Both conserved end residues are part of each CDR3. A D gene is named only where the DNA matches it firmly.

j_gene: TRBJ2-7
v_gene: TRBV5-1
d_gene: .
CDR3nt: TGCGCCAGCAGCTTGGAGACAGATTCCTACGAGCAGTACTTC
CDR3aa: CASSLETDSYEQYF

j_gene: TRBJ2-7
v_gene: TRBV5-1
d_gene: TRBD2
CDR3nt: TGCGCCAGCAGCTTGGATAGCGGGGGCTACGAGCAGTACTTC
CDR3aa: CASSLDSGGYEQYF

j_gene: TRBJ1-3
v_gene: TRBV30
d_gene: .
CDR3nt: TGTGCCTGGACCCGTACAGGGTCCTCTGGAAACACCATATATTTT
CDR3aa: CAWTRTGSSGNTIYF

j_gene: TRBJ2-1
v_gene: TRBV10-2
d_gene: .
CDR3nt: TGCGCCAGCAGTGATCCCATAGGGGTCCACAATGAGCAGTTCTTC
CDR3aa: CASSDPIGVHNEQFF

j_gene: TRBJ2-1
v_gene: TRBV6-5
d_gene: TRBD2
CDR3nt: TGTGCCAGCAGTTACTCGTCGCTAGCGGGAGTTGGTGAGCAGTTCTTC
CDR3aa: CASSYSSLAGVGEQFF

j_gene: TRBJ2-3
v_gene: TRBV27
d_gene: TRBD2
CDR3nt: TGTGCCAGCAGTTCCGGACTAGAAGGTACGCAGTATTTT
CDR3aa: CASSSGLEGTQYF

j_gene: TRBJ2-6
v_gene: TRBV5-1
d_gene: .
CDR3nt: TGCGCCAGCAGCTACAGTGTTGGGGGGGCCAACGTCCTGACTTTC
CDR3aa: CASSYSVGGANVLTF

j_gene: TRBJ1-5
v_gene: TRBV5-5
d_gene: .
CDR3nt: TGTGCCAGCAGCCAAACAGGGACGGATCAGCCCCAGCATTTT
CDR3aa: CASSQTGTDQPQHF

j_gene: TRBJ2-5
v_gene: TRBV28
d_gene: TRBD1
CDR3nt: TGTGCCAGCAGTTTTAGCCGGGACAGCCCAGAGACCCAGTACTTC
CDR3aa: CASSFSRDSPETQYF

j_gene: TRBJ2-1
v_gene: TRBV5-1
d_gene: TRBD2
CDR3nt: TGCGCCAGCAGCATCGGGACTAGCGGGATTTTGAGTGAGCAGTTCTTC
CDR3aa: CASSIGTSGILSEQFF

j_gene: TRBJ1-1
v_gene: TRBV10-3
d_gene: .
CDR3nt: TGTGCCATCAGTGAGCGGCAGGGGAACACTGAAGCTTTCTTT
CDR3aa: CAISERQGNTEAFF

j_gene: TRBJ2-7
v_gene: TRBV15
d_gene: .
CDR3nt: TGTGCCACCCAAGACAGGCCTACGACCGAGCAGTACTTC
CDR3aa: CATQDRPTTEQYF

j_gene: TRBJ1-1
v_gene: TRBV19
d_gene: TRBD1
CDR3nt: TGTGCCAGTAGGAAAACAGGGGGCGGTGACACTGAAGCTTTCTTT
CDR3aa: CASRKTGGGDTEAFF